The clone carrying this T cell receptor beta chain was seen a single time. The germline gives CDR1 LGHDT, CDR2 YNNKEL (reference sequence). V dropped 2 bases and J dropped 4; count of bases not matched to a gene: 13. This CDR3 comprises 18 residues. In the authors' methods: Estimation of nucleated cell counts relied on the amplification of reference gene primers. The assay was immunoSEQ multiplex PCR, and TCRdb's table has in-frame clones only and misses some. V, J and clone size were drawn from that table, and D and trimming were deduced from the DNA. The sample has more than 95,000 clones; about 90% are singletons. This specimen belongs to a study of blood T cell repertoires in COVID-19. Study-wide context: Collection of acute and convalescent COVID-19 samples took place in the United States, Italy and Spain. T cells, B-cell-depleted T cells, or PBMCs supplied cDNA or gDNA.

Specimen: peripheral blood. This chain joins TRBV3-1 (or the pseudogene TRBV3-2) and TRBJ2-7, with 11 bases that match TRBD2. This sequence originates from a man aged 45 to 65 with acute or convalescent COVID-19. In DNA form, the CDR3 reads TGTGCCAGCAGCCAATCCCCCCAAACGGGACTAGCGGAGTACGAGCAGTACTTC. Its translation is CASSQSPQTGLAEYEQYF.